The 18 T cell receptor beta chains below all came from one sample that was sequenced in a study of beta chain features in type 1 diabetes. Study-wide findings and caveats: Moderately but significantly shorter TCRB CDR3s were found in Type 1 diabetes patients in all four CD4+ subsets.

Reverse transcribing all isolated RNA meant expressed TCRB transcripts were sequenced. Measured with immunoSEQ multiplex PCR; TCRdb has only the in-frame clones, and not every one. This table holds around 53,000 clones, 50% to 75% found once. These receptors lack a known antigen. The sequencing sample was made of stem cell memory CD4+ T cells from blood. The receptors were gathered from a woman aged 25 to 45 with type 1 diabetes.

This chain joins TRBV27 and TRBJ1-1; 7 bases agree with TRBD1. The length of the CDR3 is 15 residues. The V gene's germline CDR1 is MNHEY and CDR2 SMNVEV (reference sequence). The V segment lost 7 bases and the J segment 5 bases; nucleotides outside the gene matches: 13. The CDR3 DNA sequence: TGTGCCAGCACCCTCCGGACAGGCGGCGGGACTGAAGCTTTCTTT. This codes for CASTLRTGGGTEAFF.

V usage is TRBV19 and J usage is TRBJ1-2; D gene ambiguous. Looked up from germline, CDR1 is LNHDA and CDR2 is SQIVND (reference sequence). The CDR3 totals 15 residues. Trimming cost V 4 bases and J 8 bases, with 20 bases left between them. This CDR3 reads CASSTDVRAAGGYTF. In nucleotides, the CDR3 is TGTGCCAGTAGTACCGACGTTCGGGCCGCGGGCGGCTACACCTTC.

This sequence joins TRBV5-1 and TRBJ2-1; 8 nucleotides agree with TRBD2. Germline lookup yields CDR1 SGHRS and CDR2 YFSETQ. Trimming took 0 bases from V and 2 from J; bases not matched to a gene: 7. There are 17 residues in the CDR3. The CDR3 here is CASSLAVTSGAYNEQFF. Written as DNA, the CDR3 is TGCGCCAGCAGCTTGGCCGTAACTAGCGGTGCCTACAATGAGCAGTTCTTC.

The chain carries TRBV6-5 and TRBJ2-7, with 7 bases that match TRBD2. The CDR3 runs to 14 residues. The germline V gene has CDR1 MNHEY and CDR2 SVGAGI. With V trimmed by 2 bases and J by 7 bases, 8 bases remained unmatched. The CDR3 sequence is CASSYDREDGEQYF. The CDR3 nucleotides read TGTGCCAGCAGTTACGACCGGGAGGATGGGGAGCAGTACTTC.

V usage is TRBV5-1 and J usage is TRBJ2-1, with 10 bases matching TRBD1. CDR1 is SGHRS, CDR2 YFSETQ, per germline. This CDR3 is built from 15 residues. The trim removed 4 bases at V and 7 bases at J, leaving 8 bases unmatched. In nucleotides, the CDR3 is TGCGCCAGCAGCGAAGACAGGGGGCTTTCAAATGAGCAGTTCTTC. Amino acids: CASSEDRGLSNEQFF.

CDR3 in DNA: TGTGCCAGCAGGCTTAACAGGGGGGTTGTCCACGAGCAGTACTTC. This gives the protein CASRLNRGVVHEQYF. The chain is built from TRBV27 and TRBJ2-7; the match to TRBD1 covers 8 bases. Germline lookup yields CDR1 MNHEY and CDR2 SMNVEV (reference sequence). The CDR3 sequence is 15 residues long. Trimming removed 6 bases from V and 5 bases from J; junction bases left unmatched: 12.

The chain links TRBV18 to TRBJ2-7; 8 bases map to TRBD1. The germline V gene encodes CDR1 KGHSH and CDR2 LQKENI. This CDR3 region has 15 residues. V was pared by 1 base and J by 5 bases, with 7 bases of the junction left unmatched. CDR3 amino acids: CASSPLYDRGHEQYF. The CDR3 DNA sequence: TGTGCCAGCTCACCACTGTATGACAGGGGCCACGAGCAGTACTTC.

This clone was detected a few times. The chain couples TRBV9 to TRBJ1-1; D perhaps matches TRBD1 (5 bases). The CDR3 contains 15 residues. Germline lookup yields CDR1 SGDLS and CDR2 YYNGEE. Trimming cost V 2 bases and J 1 base, with 12 bases left between them. CDR3 nucleotide sequence: TGTGCCAGCAGCGTGCGAGGACACCAGAACACTGAAGCTTTCTTT. Its translation: CASSVRGHQNTEAFF.

The genes are TRBV5-1 and TRBJ2-1; 9 nucleotides match TRBD1. This CDR3 is 13 amino acids long. Germline values: CDR1 SGHRS, CDR2 YFSETQ. V gave up 6 bases and J gave up 5 bases; unmatched junction bases: 3. DNA of the CDR3: TGCGCCAGCACGGGACAGGGCCACAATGAGCAGTTCTTC. This codes for CASTGQGHNEQFF.

V usage is TRBV9 and J usage is TRBJ2-7; weak D call: TRBD2 (6 bases). Trimming stripped 0 bases from V and 4 bases from J, with 11 bases between. There are 14 residues in the CDR3. Per germline, CDR1 SGDLS and CDR2 YYNGEE. CDR3 DNA sequence: TGTGCCAGCAGCGTAGGCGTGGGAGGATACGAGCAGTACTTC. This gives the protein CASSVGVGGYEQYF.

The V gene is TRBV18, the J gene TRBJ2-5; 7 positions agree with TRBD2. V lost 4 bases to trimming and J lost 1 base; unmatched junction nucleotides: 9. Per the germline V gene, CDR1 is KGHSH and CDR2 is LQKENI. This CDR3 region has 16 residues. The CDR3 region has the DNA TGTGCCAGCTCACGTTCAGGGACTAAGTCCCAAGAGACCCAGTACTTC. The encoded protein is CASSRSGTKSQETQYF.

This chain links TRBV2 with TRBJ1-5; possible D gene TRBD1, 6 bases. The CDR3 is 14 residues long. Germline CDR1 reads SNHLY; CDR2 reads FYNNEI. V shed 3 bases and J shed 10 bases, with 16 bases lying between them. The chain's CDR3 is CASSDGRGDLPQHF. For the CDR3, the DNA is TGTGCCAGCAGTGACGGCAGGGGAGATCTTCCCCAGCATTTT.

The chain employs TRBV5-1 and TRBJ2-3; 7 nucleotides line up with TRBD2. The CDR3 covers 16 residues. V was clipped by 0 bases and J by 3 bases; unmatched bases: 7. Germline-derived CDR1 and CDR2 are SGHRS and YFSETQ. CDR3 sequence (DNA): TGCGCCAGCAGCTTGGCCAGAGCGGGAAGAACAGATACGCAGTATTTT. Protein product: CASSLARAGRTDTQYF.

The chain has TRBV28 and TRBJ2-7; TRBD2 might be the D (5 bases). This CDR3 has 13 residues. V lost 1 base and J lost 5, with 9 bases in between. CDR1 and CDR2 from the germline V gene are MDHEN and SYDVKM. DNA for the CDR3: TGTGCCAGCAGTTTATACTCCGGGAACGAGCAGTACTTC. Translation gives CASSLYSGNEQYF.

The V gene is TRBV30, the J gene TRBJ2-1, with 10 positions matching TRBD2. The CDR3 totals 16 residues. From germline, CDR1 is GTSNPN and CDR2 SVGIG (reference sequence). With 0 bases clipped from V and 8 bases from J, the junction kept 10 bases outside the gene matches. CDR3 protein: CAWSVRRLAGDDEQFF. CDR3 DNA: TGTGCCTGGAGTGTAAGGCGTCTAGCGGGAGATGATGAGCAGTTCTTC.

This clone was picked up a small number of times. The V gene is TRBV5-1, the J gene TRBJ1-1, with a weak D call TRBD1 (5 bases). The CDR3 runs to 14 residues. The germline V and J ends were trimmed by 0 bases and 0 bases, with 6 bases remaining between them. CDR1 and CDR2 from the germline V gene are SGHRS and YFSETQ. DNA of the CDR3: TGCGCCAGCAGCTTGGGACAGATGAACACTGAAGCTTTCTTT. Its translation is CASSLGQMNTEAFF.

This chain joins TRBV7-2 and TRBJ2-2; unclear D gene. Germline V CDR1 and CDR2: SGHTA, FQGNSA. The CDR3 has 13 residues. The V end was cut by 0 bases, the J end by 7 bases, with 6 bases between. CDR3 DNA: TGTGCCAGCAGCTTAGCTTCCTTCGGGGAGCTGTTTTTT. Encoded protein: CASSLASFGELFF.

In DNA, the CDR3 is TGTGCCAGCTGCGGGGGGGCGCGGACTGAAGCTTTCTTT. Translating gives CASCGGARTEAFF. The chain has TRBV2 and TRBJ1-1; D might be TRBD1 (6 bases). The V and J ends lost 8 bases and 5 bases respectively, with 15 bases between them. CDR1 is SNHLY and CDR2 is FYNNEI in the germline V gene. The CDR3 consists of 13 residues.